This T cell receptor beta chain appears in the sequencing data of a study of technical replicates of blood from a handful of donors. This CDR3 spans 12 amino acids. Deletions cut 1 base from V and 12 bases from J, with 12 bases between. CDR1 is LNHNV, CDR2 YYDKDF, per germline (reference sequence). Using immunoSEQ multiplex PCR, the repertoire was profiled, and TCRdb retains in-frame clones only, with some absent. The sample lists 74,000 or so clones; over 90% were seen once. This sequence was found in a human donor in good health. The sequencing sample was made of T cells isolated from PBMCs. V is TRBV15 and J is TRBJ1-2; tentative D call: TRBD1 (5 bases). CDR3: CATSRAQGGDTF. For the CDR3, the DNA is TGTGCCACCAGCAGAGCGCAGGGAGGAGACACCTTC.